This T cell receptor beta chain appears in the sequencing data of a study of blood T cells in healthy people across ages (dated by TCRdb to between 2014 and 2017). Regarding the research as a whole: In model experiments, roughly one uniquely barcoded TCR beta cDNA molecule per two T cells was captured by template switching. Using the same blood draw, the study looked at two additional independent replicas of 1 million unique cDNA reads for two donors, one aged 18 to 29 and the other aged 80 or older. The donors were divided into four age groups: young (average approximately 16 years), middle-aged (around 41), aged (about 61) and long-lived (82). Using deep sequencing normalized with unique cDNA molecular identifiers, the study measured how TCR beta repertoire diversity changes with age. What the research found in general, with its limitations: Estimates of total diversity based on one million sequenced T cells were considered lower bounds and underestimates. Observed TCR beta diversity correlated strongly with the percentage of naive T cells measured by flow cytometry. The CMV infection status of donors was not known, potentially confounding age-related changes in expanded clonotypes. Because profiling used bulk unsorted PBMCs, naive and antigen-experienced compartments could not be compared conclusively. As age increased, observed TCR beta diversity per million T cells dropped in a roughly linear way, and a significant reduction was already evident by age 40. Compared with the aged group, the long-lived group had more naive CD4+ T cells, fewer expanded clones and increased TCR diversity, a pattern suggesting age selection.

To prepare the library, 5' RACE was applied. The sequencer was an Illumina HiSeq 2500. A second 7 to 11 cycle PCR used a sample-barcoded 5' primer and a J-beta primer mix. Each TCR beta cDNA molecule received a unique molecular identifier from a template-switch 5' adaptor carrying 12 random nucleotides. At least 3 million CDR3-containing paired-end reads were obtained from each sample. The Mint cDNA synthesis kit, primed by a TRBC-specific oligonucleotide, was used to synthesize first-strand cDNA from all RNA. After uracil-DNA glycosylase treatment, a first 18-cycle PCR used universal primers M1SS and BC2_uni_R on all cDNA. As for the authors' bioinformatics: Normalization of each sample was performed by random selection of 1 million high-quality reads, each carrying a distinct molecular identifier. Reads sharing molecular identifiers were discarded rather than binned into consensus sequences. MiTCR, run with a Q25 quality threshold and the strictest error-elimination algorithm, handled CDR3 identification, clonotype clustering and error correction. A nonparametric unseen species model using Euler transformation provided a lower-bound estimate of total TCR beta diversity. The public sequencing data were trimmed at Q25 with fastp and processed into clonotypes with MiXCR by TCRdb, which kept only in-frame beta chains. Each CDR3 protein gets just one entry, which takes the most common genes and DNA from the rows behind it. None of the V and J calls come from the authors' own analysis; TCRdb made them. Recorded for this sample are 1 million or so distinct CDR3 sequences; approximately 25% of them occurred a single time. Clones ranked in the top ten supply approximately 0.7% of the sample.

As for this clonotype: Its antigen has not been determined. Base-call qualities are not available, and no considerably larger clone is one nucleotide away.

Including the terminal cysteine and phenylalanine, the CDR3 comprises 16 residues. This entry keeps only the CDR3 DNA: 48 bases, framed from base 1. V is pruned by 6 bases and J by 2 bases, leaving 10 bases of the junction without a gene match. Systemically healthy Caucasian individuals from Russia, approximately 39 in total and aged roughly 6 to 100 years, were included as donors. Roughly 9.5 milliliters of peripheral blood were drawn from each donor into EDTA-treated Vacutainer tubes. PBMCs were isolated by Ficoll-Paque density-gradient centrifugation, with at least 6.5 million obtained per sample. Total RNA, at least 6 micrograms per sample, was extracted from PBMCs with Trizol reagent. Naive CD45RAhigh/CD27high T cell percentages were measured by flow cytometry on a PBMC aliquot from every donor. These data also formed part of another study, on T cells of mothers and their children. Drawing on the second study: Nine systemically healthy Caucasian individuals served as donors, namely three mothers together with their six children. cDNA synthesis consumed the entire amount of extracted RNA, loaded at 1.5 ug RNA in each 15 ul reaction. Sample barcodes and 2-4 random nucleotides were added via the M1S primer in the second PCR. Over 9 million TCR beta CDR3 reads were obtained for each mother, and approximately 2.9 million reads were obtained for each child. Thymic selection shapes the output of TCR recombination in a similar way in related and unrelated pairs, and inherited differences have a minor effect. Normalized repertoire overlap was always found to be slightly, but never significantly, higher in related mother-child pairs than in unrelated mother-child pairs. Persistent microchimeric T cell clones were not detected, at a sensitivity of about 100 clones per million clonotypes. In the study, deep NGS was used to compare the TCR beta repertoires of mothers and children, and features distinguishing related mother-child pairs from unrelated individuals were sought. On average, the children were roughly 11 +/- 4 years old, while the mothers were about 40 +/- 4 years old. After adapters were ligated using NEBNext reagents, the libraries underwent 100+100 nt paired-end sequencing on an Illumina HiSeq 2000. To prevent cross-contamination, the mother and child libraries were prepared a month apart and were sequenced in separate runs. For each donor, somewhere between roughly 500,000 and 2,100,000 distinct TCR beta clonotypes were identified. Naive TCR beta clonotypes were estimated from low-frequency clonotypes matched to each donor's FACS-determined naive share, without sorting.

This clonotype was sampled from a girl aged 2-9 years in good health. The specimen was blood. The chain is made from TRBV12-3 or TRBV12-4 and TRBJ2-5; 9 bases in the junction line up with TRBD1. The CDR3 amino acid sequence is: CASRSTGGQAQETQYF. The bases read TGTGCCAGCAGGAGTACAGGGGGCCAAGCACAAGAGACCCAGTACTTC.